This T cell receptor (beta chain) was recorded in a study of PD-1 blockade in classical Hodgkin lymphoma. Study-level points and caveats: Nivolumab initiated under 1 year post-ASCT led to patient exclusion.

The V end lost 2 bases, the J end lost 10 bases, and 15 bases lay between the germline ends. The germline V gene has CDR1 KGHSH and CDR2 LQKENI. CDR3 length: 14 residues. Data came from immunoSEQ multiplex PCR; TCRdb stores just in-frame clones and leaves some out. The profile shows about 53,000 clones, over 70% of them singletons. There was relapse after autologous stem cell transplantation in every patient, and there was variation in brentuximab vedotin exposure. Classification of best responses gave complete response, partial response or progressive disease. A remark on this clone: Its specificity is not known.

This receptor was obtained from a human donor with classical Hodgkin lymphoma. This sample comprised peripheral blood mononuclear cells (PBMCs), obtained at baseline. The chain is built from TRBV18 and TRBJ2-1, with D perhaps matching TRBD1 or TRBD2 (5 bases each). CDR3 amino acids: CASSPDRGVEEQFF. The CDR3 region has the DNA TGTGCCAGCTCACCAGACAGAGGGGTGGAAGAGCAGTTCTTC.